The 23 T cell receptor beta chains given below trace back to one sample, sequenced in a study of blood T cell repertoires in COVID-19. Profiling relied on immunoSEQ multiplex PCR, and the TCRdb table lists in-frame clones only, not all of them. The sample includes some 330,000 clones, approximately 88% of them seen just once. The sample consisted of PBMCs or T cells enriched from blood (not recorded which). The source of these receptors is a man aged 25 to 45 who had recovered from COVID-19.

The V gene is TRBV10-1, the J gene TRBJ2-3, with 7 bases identical to TRBD2. Germline V CDR1 and CDR2: WNHNN, SYGVQD (reference sequence). V shed 3 bases, J shed 4 bases, and the junction held 1 base outside the gene matches. The CDR3 extends over 13 amino acids. CDR3 nucleotides: TGCGCCAGCAGTGACGGGGGGTCAGATACGCAGTATTTT. Its translation: CASSDGGSDTQYF.

The chain employs TRBV7-8 and TRBJ2-2; D is unclear. Trimming shortened V by 2 bases and J by 4 bases, and 5 bases separated the two germline ends. The CDR3 has 13 residues. Germline V gives CDR1 SGHVS, CDR2 FQNEAQ. CDR3 nucleotides: TGTGCCAGCAGCTTACTGAGCACCGGGGAGCTGTTTTTT. It codes for CASSLLSTGELFF.

This clone was seen a few times. The genes are TRBV5-1 and TRBJ2-6, with D perhaps TRBD2 (5 bases). Per germline, CDR1 SGHRS and CDR2 YFSETQ. CDR3 length: 16 residues. Between the trimmed V and J ends, which lost 4 bases and 0 bases, there was a span of 11 bases. The CDR3 DNA reads TGCGCCAGCAGCCCTAGCCTCGGCTCTGGGGCCAACGTCCTGACTTTC. Translating gives CASSPSLGSGANVLTF. The full variable domain, with the rest looked up from reference TRBV5-1 and TRBJ2-6, is KAGVTQTPRYLIKTRGQQVTLSCSPISGHRSVSWYQQTPGQGLQFLFEYFSETQRNKGNFPGRFSGRQFSNSRSEMNVSTLELGDSALYLCASSPSLGSGANVLTFGAGSRLTVL.

This clone turned up a few times. This CDR3 is CSASPGGTIYF. CDR3 in DNA: TGCAGTGCTAGTCCAGGGGGCACCATATATTTT. This chain links TRBV20-1 with TRBJ1-3; 7 nucleotides align to TRBD1. There are 11 residues in the CDR3. Germline lookup yields CDR1 DFQATT and CDR2 SNEGSKA (reference sequence). Losses at the gene ends were 3 bases for V and 9 bases for J; bases not matched to a gene: 2.

J is TRBJ2-5 and V is TRBV2; 8 nucleotides align to TRBD2. In germline, CDR1 is SNHLY, CDR2 FYNNEI. The CDR3 covers 14 residues. J was trimmed by 2 bases and V by 7 bases; bases with no gene match: 6. The CDR3 loop reads CASKASGWQETQYF. As DNA, the CDR3 is TGTGCCAGCAAAGCTAGCGGGTGGCAAGAGACCCAGTACTTC.

This clone was observed a single time. The V call is TRBV7-8, the J call TRBJ1-4; D may be TRBD1 (5 bases). Deletions cut 1 base from V and 5 bases from J, with 17 bases between. The length of the CDR3 is 17 residues. Germline CDR1 SGHVS, CDR2 FQNEAQ. DNA for the CDR3: TGTGCCAGCAGCTTAGTAAGGGGATATGAGATGAATGAAAAACTGTTTTTT. Translated: CASSLVRGYEMNEKLFF.

V is TRBV28 and J is TRBJ1-4, with 11 bases matching TRBD1. CDR3 length: 18 amino acids. Trimming cost V 1 base and J 3 bases; bases outside gene matches: 7. Looked up from germline, CDR1 is MDHEN and CDR2 is SYDVKM. CDR3 sequence (DNA): TGTGCCAGCAGTTTATCGGACAGGGGGCTGGAAGCTAATGAAAAACTGTTTTTT. Translating gives CASSLSDRGLEANEKLFF.

This chain joins TRBV7-3 and TRBJ2-1, with 8 bases identical to TRBD2. CDR1 is SGHTA, CDR2 FQGTGA, per germline. The CDR3 loop spans 13 amino acids. V was pared by 5 bases and J by 10 bases, with 7 bases of the junction left unmatched. CDR3 DNA sequence: TGTGCCAGCAGCCAAACCCGGGGGGGAGAGCAGTTCTTC. The encoded protein is CASSQTRGGEQFF.

The V call is TRBV7-6, the J call TRBJ2-3; unclear D gene. The V gene's germline CDR1 is SGHVS and CDR2 FNYEAQ. The CDR3 contains 13 residues. V dropped 5 bases and J dropped 2 bases, with 8 bases sitting between them. The CDR3 bases are TGTGCCAGCAGCCCCTCCCCCACAGATACGCAGTATTTT. Its protein is CASSPSPTDTQYF.

This chain uses TRBV28 with TRBJ1-5; TRBD1 aligns across 9 bases. J was trimmed by 1 base and V by 7 bases; bases with no gene match: 8. This CDR3 has 16 residues. Germline CDR1 and CDR2: MDHEN and SYDVKM. The CDR3 reads CASKKTGGGSNQPQHF. The CDR3 DNA sequence: TGTGCCAGCAAAAAGACAGGGGGTGGAAGCAATCAGCCCCAGCATTTT.

The chain is built from TRBV5-1 and TRBJ2-7, with D possibly being TRBD2 (6 bases). V was cut by 3 bases and J by 2 bases, with 9 bases left in between. This CDR3 is built from 13 residues. The V gene's germline CDR1 is SGHRS and CDR2 YFSETQ. In DNA form, the CDR3 reads TGCGCCAGCAGCTGGGAGGTTACCTACGAGCAGTACTTC. Its translation is CASSWEVTYEQYF.

The chain carries TRBV12-3 or TRBV12-4 and TRBJ2-3, with D hard to call. The length of the CDR3 is 12 residues. V dropped 7 bases and J dropped 0 bases, with 5 bases sitting between them. CDR3 amino acids: CASKSSTDTQYF. The CDR3 region has the DNA TGTGCCAGCAAATCTAGCACAGATACGCAGTATTTT.

The chain links TRBV19 to TRBJ1-2; D gene unclear. Trimming removed 3 bases from V and 1 base from J, with 6 bases in between. Germline V gene data show CDR1 as LNHDA and CDR2 as SQIVND (reference sequence). The CDR3 consists of 13 residues. CDR3 in DNA: TGTGCCAGTAGTATTAACAGTAACTATGGCTACACCTTC. Its translation is CASSINSNYGYTF.

This rearrangement joins TRBV10-3 to TRBJ2-5, with 9 bases aligning to TRBD2. The V segment lost 4 bases and the J segment 1 base; nucleotides outside the gene matches: 4. The V gene's germline CDR1 is ENHRY and CDR2 SYGVKD. CDR3 length: 15 residues. For the CDR3, the DNA is TGTGCCATCAGTGCGGCTAGCGGGACCCAAGAGACCCAGTACTTC. Translated, it gives CAISAASGTQETQYF.

This rearrangement joins TRBV6-5 to TRBJ1-5; D possibly corresponds to TRBD1 (6 bases). CDR3 length: 14 amino acids. Germline-derived CDR1 and CDR2 are MNHEY and SVGAGI. The V and J ends lost 5 bases and 11 bases respectively, with 19 bases between them. The CDR3 sequence is CASSNYREVLSQHF. In nucleotides, the CDR3 is TGTGCCAGCAGTAACTACAGGGAAGTGTTGTCCCAGCATTTT.

This rearrangement joins TRBV10-1 to TRBJ2-3; perhaps TRBD2 as D (5 bases). CDR1 and CDR2 from the germline V gene are WNHNN and SYGVQD (reference sequence). This CDR3 comprises 12 residues. Trimming shortened V by 2 bases and J by 9 bases, and 9 bases separated the two germline ends. CDR3: CASSEVGRTQYF. CDR3 DNA: TGCGCCAGCAGTGAGGTAGGGAGAACGCAGTATTTT.

Only one count was recorded for this clone. The rearrangement joins TRBV7-9 to TRBJ1-6; 7 bases agree with TRBD1. The trim removed 5 bases at V and 7 bases at J, leaving 2 bases unmatched. The CDR3 extends over 13 amino acids. Germline V lookup: CDR1 SEHNR, CDR2 FQNEAQ (reference sequence). CDR3 protein: CASSLGQNSPLHF. For the CDR3, the DNA is TGTGCCAGCAGCCTGGGACAGAATTCACCCCTCCACTTT.

This clone has only a few counts. J is TRBJ1-2 and V is TRBV13; 8 nucleotides agree with TRBD1. V was pared by 4 bases and J by 3 bases, with 1 base of the junction left unmatched. In germline, CDR1 is PRHDT, CDR2 FYEKMQ (reference sequence). CDR3 length equals 13 residues. As DNA, the CDR3 is TGTGCCAGCAGCTCGGACAGGGACTATGGCTACACCTTC. This translates into CASSSDRDYGYTF.

The genes are TRBV19 and TRBJ2-3, with 9 bases that match TRBD2. V gave up 6 bases and J gave up 3 bases; unmatched junction bases: 7. In germline, CDR1 is LNHDA, CDR2 SQIVND (reference sequence). The CDR3 runs 15 residues. This chain's CDR3 is CASRPGLARTDTQYF. The DNA for the CDR3 is TGTGCCAGTAGACCGGGACTAGCACGGACAGATACGCAGTATTTT.

The chain links TRBV5-1 to TRBJ2-1; TRBD1 aligns across 10 bases. V gave up 3 bases and J gave up 8 bases; unmatched junction bases: 8. The CDR3 is 15 amino acids. In germline, CDR1 is SGHRS, CDR2 YFSETQ. The CDR3 DNA reads as TGCGCCAGCAGCTCCGGGACAGGGGTCTTCCATGAGCAGTTCTTC. Its protein is CASSSGTGVFHEQFF.

The chain joins TRBV2 to TRBJ1-4, with 7 bases aligning to TRBD1. The CDR3 is made up of 15 amino acids. After removal of 6 bases from V and 7 bases from J, the junction contained 11 bases not matched to a gene. In germline, CDR1 is SNHLY, CDR2 FYNNEI. CDR3 sequence (DNA): TGTGCCAGCAGGGCCCGACAGGGAGTAGTTGAAAAACTGTTTTTT. It yields the protein CASRARQGVVEKLFF.

This chain connects TRBV15 to TRBJ2-7; 7 bases line up with TRBD1. This CDR3 region has 14 residues. The germline gives CDR1 LNHNV, CDR2 YYDKDF (reference sequence). Trimming took 4 bases from V and 5 from J; bases not matched to a gene: 8. CDR3 sequence reads: CATSTRTGEDEQYF. The DNA of the CDR3 is TGTGCCACCAGCACCAGGACAGGCGAAGACGAGCAGTACTTC.

For this clone: Different DNA sequences within this sample yield the same CDR3. V and J are TRBV28 and TRBJ2-5; 7 bases fit TRBD1. V was pared by 3 bases and J by 2 bases, with 0 bases of the junction left unmatched. CDR3 size: 13 residues. Germline CDR1 is MDHEN and CDR2 is SYDVKM. CDR3 loop: CASSLGQQETQYF. CDR3 DNA: TGTGCCAGCAGTTTGGGACAGCAAGAGACCCAGTACTTC.